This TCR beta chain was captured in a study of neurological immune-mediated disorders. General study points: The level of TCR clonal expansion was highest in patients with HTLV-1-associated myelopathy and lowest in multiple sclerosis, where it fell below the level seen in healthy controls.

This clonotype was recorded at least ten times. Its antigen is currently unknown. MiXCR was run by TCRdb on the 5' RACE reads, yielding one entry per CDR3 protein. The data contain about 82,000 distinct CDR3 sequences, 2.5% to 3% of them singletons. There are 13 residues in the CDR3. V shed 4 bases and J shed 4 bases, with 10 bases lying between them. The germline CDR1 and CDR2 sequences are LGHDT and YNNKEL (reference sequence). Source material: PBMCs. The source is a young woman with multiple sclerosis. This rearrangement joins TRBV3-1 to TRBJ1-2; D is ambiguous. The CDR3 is CASSLGTTYGYTF. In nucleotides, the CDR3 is TGTGCCAGCAGCCTGGGAACCACCTATGGCTACACCTTC.